This entry features one T cell receptor (beta chain) sequence. The data were taken from a study of blood T cell repertoires in COVID-19. Whole-study context: The analysed material was cDNA or gDNA that came from T cells, B-cell-depleted T cells, or PBMCs.

This CDR3 comprises 16 residues. Germline V CDR1 and CDR2: SGHRS, YFSETQ. V lost 0 bases, J lost 7 bases, and 7 bases stayed unmatched. How the authors handled the data: For nucleated cells, counts were estimated from reference gene primer amplification. Here immunoSEQ multiplex PCR was the method, and the copy in TCRdb shows in-frame clones only, minus some. V and J calls and clone size follow that table, whereas D and trimming were derived from the DNA. Of around 250,000 clones in the sample, roughly 86% were seen once. This receptor was obtained from a man between 18 and 35 years old with active or convalescent COVID-19. This chain connects TRBV5-1 to TRBJ2-1, with TRBD2 identical over 10 bases. Input material: peripheral blood. This CDR3 reads CASSLEAGGPINEQFF. CDR3 coding DNA: TGCGCCAGCAGCTTGGAAGCGGGAGGGCCGATAAATGAGCAGTTCTTC.